This T cell receptor (beta chain) was sequenced in a study of identical twins. A template switching step contributed a universal primer site, while unique molecular identifiers were present in the cDNA. MiXCR, applied by TCRdb to the 5' RACE reads, yields one record per CDR3 protein. The profile shows 200,000 to 250,000 distinct CDR3 sequences, around 6.8% of them singletons. Germline lookup yields CDR1 LNHNV and CDR2 YYDKDF (reference sequence). The V and J ends lost 1 base and 7 bases, in that order; junction bases with no gene match: 8. The CDR3 totals 15 residues. This clonotype was observed at least ten times. These same data were also listed under a study on yellow fever vaccine responses in identical twins.

Sequencing used memory (CD45RO+) T cells sorted from blood. The chain joins TRBV15 to TRBJ2-7, with 9 nucleotides matching TRBD1. The origin of this receptor is a woman younger than 35 in good health. The CDR3 is CATSRGGGQGFEQYF. The CDR3 DNA is TGTGCCACCAGCAGAGGTGGGGGACAGGGATTTGAGCAGTACTTC.